The present T cell receptor (beta chain) was sequenced within a study of T cell clones after liver transplantation. This clone has a single count. Germline CDR1 is LNHDA and CDR2 is SQIVND (reference sequence). This CDR3 region has 12 residues. The ends were cut back, 5 bases at V and 7 bases at J, with 8 bases in the middle. Measured with immunoSEQ multiplex PCR; TCRdb has only the in-frame clones, and not every one. The sample has around 60,000 clones; about two thirds are singletons. The chain uses TRBV19 and TRBJ1-4, with no clear D. The material was CD4+ T cells from blood, obtained before liver transplant. The TCR originated in a human donor who received a liver transplant. The DNA of the CDR3 is TGTGCCAGTAGTCTCCGACTTGAAAAACTGTTTTTT. Its protein product is CASSLRLEKLFF. The full variable domain, its missing parts supplied by reference TRBV19 and TRBJ1-4, is DGGITQSPKYLFRKEGQNVTLSCEQNLNHDAMYWYRQDPGQGLRLIYYSQIVNDFQKGDIAEGYSVSREKKESFPLTVTSAQKNPTAFYLCASSLRLEKLFFGSGTQLSVL.